One sample yielded the 10 T cell receptor beta chains listed below, sequenced in a study of neurological immune-mediated disorders. TCRdb passed the 5' RACE reads through MiXCR, listing each CDR3 protein once. The table records more than 70,000 distinct CDR3 sequences, 15% to 20% of them present only once. Sequenced: PBMCs. The source of these receptors is a woman between 35 and 50 years old in good health.

This clonotype came up many times. This chain joins TRBV20-1 and TRBJ1-1, with D possibly matching TRBD1 (5 bases). Germline loops: CDR1 DFQATT, CDR2 SNEGSKA (reference sequence). The CDR3 is 15 residues long. The V gene lost 0 bases and the J gene lost 1 base, with 12 bases spanning the gap. The CDR3 loop reads CSAREWGRPNTEAFF. As DNA, the CDR3 is TGCAGTGCTAGAGAATGGGGCCGGCCGAACACTGAAGCTTTCTTT.

A remark on this clonotype: A read error may account for a junction end that differs from germline. The gene calls are TRBV7-3 and TRBJ2-1, with 8 positions matching TRBD1. Looked up from germline, CDR1 is SGHTA and CDR2 is FQGTGA. The CDR3 sequence is 15 residues long. The CDR3 protein is CANSLRQGSYNEQFF. The CDR3 coding sequence is TGTGCCAACAGCTTACGACAGGGGTCCTACAATGAGCAGTTCTTC.

This clonotype appeared many times. The chain is built from TRBV7-2 and TRBJ2-2; D not resolved. The CDR3 sequence is 15 residues long. Trimming removed 3 bases at V and 1 base at J, with 9 bases between. Germline V gene lookup returns CDR1 SGHTA and CDR2 FQGNSA. Here the CDR3 DNA reads TGTGCCAGCAGCTTGCGAGTTGGGAACACCGGGGAGCTGTTTTTT. It codes for CASSLRVGNTGELFF. The full variable domain, rest sourced from reference TRBV7-2 and TRBJ2-2, is GAGVSQSPSNKVTEKGKDVELRCDPISGHTALYWYRQSLGQGLEFLIYFQGNSAPDKSGLPSDRFSAERTGGSVSTLTIQRTQQEDSAVYLCASSLRVGNTGELFFGEGSRLTVL.

This clonotype showed up many times. This chain links TRBV28 with TRBJ1-2; weak D call: TRBD1 (5 bases). Looked up from germline, CDR1 is MDHEN and CDR2 is SYDVKM. The CDR3 length is 14 residues. Trimming took off 2 bases at V and 4 bases at J, with 11 bases between the two ends. The CDR3: CASSLLEGPYGYTF. The CDR3 nucleotides are TGTGCCAGCAGTTTACTAGAGGGACCCTATGGCTACACCTTC.

This clonotype was picked up many times. The chain links TRBV5-1 to TRBJ1-3; a possible D gene is TRBD1 (6 bases). Germline assignment: CDR1 SGHRS and CDR2 YFSETQ. This CDR3 contains 16 residues. V dropped 4 bases and J dropped 0 bases, with 14 bases sitting between them. The CDR3 DNA follows: TGCGCCAGCAGCCCTTGGACAGCAACCTCTGGAAACACCATATATTTT. Residues: CASSPWTATSGNTIYF.

This clonotype was seen at least ten times. The J gene is TRBJ1-4, the V gene TRBV7-2; D is unclear. The germline gives CDR1 SGHTA, CDR2 FQGNSA. The CDR3 consists of 13 residues. The V gene lost 5 bases and the J gene lost 14 bases, with 18 bases spanning the gap. The CDR3 DNA reads TGTGCCAGCAGCCCCCGCCAGGCCCCGTGGCTGTTTTTT. It codes for CASSPRQAPWLFF.

In this sample, this clonotype turned up many times. The chain couples TRBV7-9 to TRBJ2-7; 7 nucleotides agree with TRBD1. There are 15 residues in the CDR3. The junction had 9 bases not matched to a gene; V was cut back by 5 bases and J by 2 bases. Germline assignment: CDR1 SEHNR and CDR2 FQNEAQ (reference sequence). As DNA, the CDR3 is TGTGCCAGCAGCCCCCGACAGGGCCCCACCTACGAGCAGTACTTC. It specifies CASSPRQGPTYEQYF.

This clonotype was seen at least ten times. The rearrangement links TRBV5-1 to TRBJ2-1, with D possibly being TRBD2 (6 bases). The germline V gene has CDR1 SGHRS and CDR2 YFSETQ. V lost 1 base to trimming and J lost 6 bases, with 11 bases between them. This CDR3 has 14 amino acids. CDR3: CASSLFRGTNEQFF. CDR3 in DNA: TGCGCCAGCAGCTTGTTCCGGGGGACCAATGAGCAGTTCTTC.

This clonotype has a count of ten or more. The chain couples TRBV6-1 to TRBJ2-1, with 10 bases lining up with TRBD1. With 2 bases clipped from V and 7 bases from J, the junction kept 5 bases outside the gene matches. Germline-derived CDR1 and CDR2 are MNHNS and SASEGT. The CDR3 loop spans 15 amino acids. CDR3 in DNA: TGTGCCAGCAGTGAAAGGGGACAGGGGTTGAATGAGCAGTTCTTC. Translating gives CASSERGQGLNEQFF.

This clonotype occurred many times. This sequence joins TRBV5-6 and TRBJ2-5; tentatively, D is TRBD1 (6 bases). The CDR3 spans 14 residues. CDR1 SGHDT and CDR2 YYEEEE come from the germline V gene. V gave up 0 bases and J gave up 7 bases, with 13 bases separating them. Written as DNA, the CDR3 is TGTGCCAGCAGCTTGGGCGACCCCAGGGGGACCCAGTACTTC. It translates to CASSLGDPRGTQYF.